The sequence of this TCR beta chain was determined in a study of post-analysis software for immune sequencing data. Study as a whole: Secondary progressive, relapsing-remitting and progressive-relapsing multiple sclerosis were among the included disease courses. Overall study findings and caveats: TRBV5-6, TRBV5-1 and TRBV20-1 belonged to a set of about five TRBV segments that were more frequent in patients than controls.

V was pared by 5 bases and J by 7 bases, with 8 bases between. From germline, CDR1 is MNHEY and CDR2 SMNVEV (reference sequence). This CDR3 spans 12 amino acids. A remark on this clonotype: The antigen is not known.

The authors incorporated unique molecular identifiers into the TCR beta cDNA libraries. The source material, about 0.95 to 11 million T cells, gave rise to roughly 500,000 cDNA molecules. MiXCR, run by TCRdb on the PCR reads, gives a single entry per CDR3 protein. The sample contains 750,000 to 950,000 distinct CDR3 sequences, roughly 50% of which appear only once. V and J are TRBV27 and TRBJ2-2, with D unclear. The TCR comes from a girl between 10 and 17 years old with multiple sclerosis. The sample comprised blood. This CDR3 reads CASSPLGGELFF. The CDR3 coding sequence is TGTGCCAGCAGTCCCCTGGGCGGGGAGCTGTTTTTT.